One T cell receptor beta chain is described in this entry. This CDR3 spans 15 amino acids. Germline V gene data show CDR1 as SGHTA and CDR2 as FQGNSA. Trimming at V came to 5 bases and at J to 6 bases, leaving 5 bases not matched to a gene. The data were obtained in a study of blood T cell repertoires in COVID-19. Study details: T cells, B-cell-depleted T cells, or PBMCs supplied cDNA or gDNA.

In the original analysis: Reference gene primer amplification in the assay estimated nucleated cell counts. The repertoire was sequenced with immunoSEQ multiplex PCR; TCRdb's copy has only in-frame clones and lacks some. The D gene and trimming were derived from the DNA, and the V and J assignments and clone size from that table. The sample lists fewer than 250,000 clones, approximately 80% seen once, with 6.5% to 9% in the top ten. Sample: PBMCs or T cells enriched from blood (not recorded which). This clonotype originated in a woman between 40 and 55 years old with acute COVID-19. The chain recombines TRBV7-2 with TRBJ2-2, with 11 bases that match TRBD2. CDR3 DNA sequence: TGTGCCAGCAGCCCTAGCGGGAGGTTTGCCGGGGAGCTGTTTTTT. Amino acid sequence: CASSPSGRFAGELFF.